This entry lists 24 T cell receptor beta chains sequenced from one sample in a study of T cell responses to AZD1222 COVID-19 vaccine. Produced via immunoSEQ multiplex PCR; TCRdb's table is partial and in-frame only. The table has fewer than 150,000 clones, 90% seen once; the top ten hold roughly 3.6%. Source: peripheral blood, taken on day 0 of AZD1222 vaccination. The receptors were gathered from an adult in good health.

The CDR3 DNA follows: TGTGCCAGCAGCTTGTTGCGTGATATGAACACTGAAGCTTTCTTT. Its translation: CASSLLRDMNTEAFF. The chain carries TRBV7-3 and TRBJ1-1; D uncertain. Trimming stripped 3 bases from V and 0 bases from J, with 11 bases between. Looked up from germline, CDR1 is SGHTA and CDR2 is FQGTGA. The CDR3 runs 15 residues.

This chain's CDR3 is CASSMTSGVFTQYF. As DNA, the CDR3 is TGTGCCAGTAGTATGACTAGCGGGGTATTCACGCAGTATTTT. The rearrangement links TRBV19 to TRBJ2-3, with 11 bases identical to TRBD2. Germline CDR1 LNHDA, CDR2 SQIVND (reference sequence). V shed 3 bases, J shed 9 bases, and the junction held 5 bases outside the gene matches. The CDR3 loop spans 14 amino acids.

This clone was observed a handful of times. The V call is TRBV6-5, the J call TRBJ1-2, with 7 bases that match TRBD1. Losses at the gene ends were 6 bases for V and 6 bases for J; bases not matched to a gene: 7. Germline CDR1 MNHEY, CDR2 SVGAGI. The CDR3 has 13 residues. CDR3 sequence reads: CASRFGTEDGYTF. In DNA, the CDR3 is TGTGCCAGCAGGTTTGGGACAGAGGATGGCTACACCTTC.

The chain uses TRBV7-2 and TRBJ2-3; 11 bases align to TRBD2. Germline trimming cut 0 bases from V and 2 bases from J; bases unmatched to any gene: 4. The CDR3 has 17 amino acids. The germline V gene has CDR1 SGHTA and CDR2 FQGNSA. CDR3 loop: CASSLATGLAVTDTQYF. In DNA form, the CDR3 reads TGTGCCAGCAGCTTAGCTACGGGACTAGCGGTCACAGATACGCAGTATTTT.

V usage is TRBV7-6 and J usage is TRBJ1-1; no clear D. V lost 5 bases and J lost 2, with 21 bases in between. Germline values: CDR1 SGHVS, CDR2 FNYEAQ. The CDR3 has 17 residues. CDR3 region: CASSPGASGRTNTEAFF. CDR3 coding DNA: TGTGCCAGCAGCCCGGGCGCCTCCGGCAGGACTAACACTGAAGCTTTCTTT. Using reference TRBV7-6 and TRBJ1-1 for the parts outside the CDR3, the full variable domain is GAGVSQSPRYKVTKRGQDVALRCDPISGHVSLYWYRQALGQGPEFLTYFNYEAQQDKSGLPNDRFSAERPEGSISTLTIQRTEQRDSAMYRCASSPGASGRTNTEAFFGQGTRLTVV.

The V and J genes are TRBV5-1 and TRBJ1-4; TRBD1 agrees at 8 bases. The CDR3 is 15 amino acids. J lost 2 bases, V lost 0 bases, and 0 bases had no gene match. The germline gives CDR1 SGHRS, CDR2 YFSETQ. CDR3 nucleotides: TGCGCCAGCAGCTTGGGACAGGGGACTAATGAAAAACTGTTTTTT. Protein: CASSLGQGTNEKLFF.

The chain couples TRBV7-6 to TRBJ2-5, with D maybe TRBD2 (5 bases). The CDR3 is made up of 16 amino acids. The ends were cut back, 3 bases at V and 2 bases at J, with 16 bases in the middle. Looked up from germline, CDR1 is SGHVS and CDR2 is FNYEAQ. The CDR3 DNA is TGTGCCAGCAGCTTTTTTCGGGGAGTGGAACAAGAGACCCAGTACTTC. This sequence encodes CASSFFRGVEQETQYF.

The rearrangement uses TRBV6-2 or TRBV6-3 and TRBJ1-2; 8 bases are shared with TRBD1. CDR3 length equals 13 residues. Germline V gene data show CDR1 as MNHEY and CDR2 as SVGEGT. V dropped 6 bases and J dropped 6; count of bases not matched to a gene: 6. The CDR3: CASSARGLDGYTF. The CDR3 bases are TGTGCCAGCAGCGCCAGGGGGCTGGATGGCTACACCTTC.

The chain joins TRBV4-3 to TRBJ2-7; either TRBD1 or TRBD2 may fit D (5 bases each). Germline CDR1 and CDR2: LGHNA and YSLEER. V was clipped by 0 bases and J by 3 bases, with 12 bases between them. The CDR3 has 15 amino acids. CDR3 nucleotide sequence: TGCGCCAGCAGCCAAGATTTGGACACTAGCTACGAGCAGTACTTC. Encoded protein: CASSQDLDTSYEQYF.

The CDR3 nucleotides are TGTGCCAGTAGTATTATCAGAGGAAAACTGTTTTTT. Translated: CASSIIRGKLFF. The chain recombines TRBV19 with TRBJ1-4; D remains ambiguous. The germline V gene encodes CDR1 LNHDA and CDR2 SQIVND (reference sequence). There are 12 residues in the CDR3. Trimming removed 3 bases at V and 10 bases at J, with 9 bases between.

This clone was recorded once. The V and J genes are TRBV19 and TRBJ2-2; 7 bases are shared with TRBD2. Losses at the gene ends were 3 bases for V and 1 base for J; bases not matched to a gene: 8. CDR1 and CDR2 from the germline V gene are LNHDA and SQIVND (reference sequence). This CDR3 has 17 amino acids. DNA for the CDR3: TGTGCCAGTAGTATCCCGGGCGGGAGTGGGAACACCGGGGAGCTGTTTTTT. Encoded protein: CASSIPGGSGNTGELFF.

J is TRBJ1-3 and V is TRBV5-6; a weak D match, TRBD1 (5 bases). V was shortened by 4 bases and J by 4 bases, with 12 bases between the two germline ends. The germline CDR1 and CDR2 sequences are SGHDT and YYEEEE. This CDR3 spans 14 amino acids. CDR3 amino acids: CASSSRVGGNTIYF. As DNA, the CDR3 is TGTGCCAGCAGCAGCAGGGTGGGCGGAAACACCATATATTTT.

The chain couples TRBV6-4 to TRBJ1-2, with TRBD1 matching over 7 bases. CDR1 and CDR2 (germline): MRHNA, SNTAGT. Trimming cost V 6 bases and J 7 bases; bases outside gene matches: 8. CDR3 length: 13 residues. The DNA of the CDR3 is TGTGCCAGCAGCCCCGACAGGGCGGGTGGCTACACCTTC. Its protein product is CASSPDRAGGYTF.

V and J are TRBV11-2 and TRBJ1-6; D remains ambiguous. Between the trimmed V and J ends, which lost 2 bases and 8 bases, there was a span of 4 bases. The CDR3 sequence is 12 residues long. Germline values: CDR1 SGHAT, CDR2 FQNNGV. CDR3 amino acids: CASSLHDSPLHF. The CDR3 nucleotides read TGTGCCAGCAGCTTACATGATTCACCCCTCCACTTT.

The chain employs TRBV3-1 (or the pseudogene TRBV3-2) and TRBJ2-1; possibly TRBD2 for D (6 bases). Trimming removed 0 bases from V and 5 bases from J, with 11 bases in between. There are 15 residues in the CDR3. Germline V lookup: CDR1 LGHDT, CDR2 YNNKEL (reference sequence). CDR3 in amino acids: CASSQDSLANNEQFF. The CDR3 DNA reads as TGTGCCAGCAGCCAAGATAGTCTAGCGAACAATGAGCAGTTCTTC.

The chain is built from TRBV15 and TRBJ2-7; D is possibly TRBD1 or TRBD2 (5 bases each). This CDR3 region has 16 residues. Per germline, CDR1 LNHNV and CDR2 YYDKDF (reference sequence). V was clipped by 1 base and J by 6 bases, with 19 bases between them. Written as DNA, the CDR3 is TGTGCCACCAGCAGAGGCCGGGACGGGCCCCAATCCGAGCAGTACTTC. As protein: CATSRGRDGPQSEQYF.

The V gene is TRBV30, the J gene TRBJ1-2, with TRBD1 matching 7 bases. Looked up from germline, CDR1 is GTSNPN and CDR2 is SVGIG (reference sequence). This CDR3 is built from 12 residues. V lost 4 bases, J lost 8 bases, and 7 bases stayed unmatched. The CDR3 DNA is TGTGCCTGGAAACAGGGGATTAGCGGCTACACCTTC. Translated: CAWKQGISGYTF.

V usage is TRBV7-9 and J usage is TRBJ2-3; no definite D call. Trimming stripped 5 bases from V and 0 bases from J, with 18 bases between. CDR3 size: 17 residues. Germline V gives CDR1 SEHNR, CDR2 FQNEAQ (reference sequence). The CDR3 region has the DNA TGTGCCAGCAGCCGTCCCCCGCTTGCACCTAGCACAGATACGCAGTATTTT. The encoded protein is CASSRPPLAPSTDTQYF.

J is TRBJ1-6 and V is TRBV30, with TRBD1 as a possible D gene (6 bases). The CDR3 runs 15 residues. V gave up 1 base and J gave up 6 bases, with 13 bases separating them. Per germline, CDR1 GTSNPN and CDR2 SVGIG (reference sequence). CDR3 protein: CAWSGRGGLNSPLHF. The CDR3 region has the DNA TGTGCCTGGAGTGGTAGGGGGGGTCTTAATTCACCCCTCCACTTT.

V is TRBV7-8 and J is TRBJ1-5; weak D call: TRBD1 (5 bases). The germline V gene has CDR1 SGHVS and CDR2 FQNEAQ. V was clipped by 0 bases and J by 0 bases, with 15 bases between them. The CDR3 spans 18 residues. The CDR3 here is CASSLALAGLYSNQPQHF. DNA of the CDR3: TGTGCCAGCAGCTTAGCGTTGGCAGGGCTATATAGCAATCAGCCCCAGCATTTT.

CDR3 in amino acids: CASSLARDGGYTF. CDR3 DNA: TGTGCCAGCAGCTTGGCCAGGGATGGTGGCTACACCTTC. The chain links TRBV5-4 to TRBJ1-2, with D tentatively TRBD1 (5 bases). This CDR3 is 13 amino acids long. Trimming took off 0 bases at V and 7 bases at J, with 10 bases between the two ends. CDR1 is SGHNT and CDR2 is YYREEE in the germline V gene (reference sequence).

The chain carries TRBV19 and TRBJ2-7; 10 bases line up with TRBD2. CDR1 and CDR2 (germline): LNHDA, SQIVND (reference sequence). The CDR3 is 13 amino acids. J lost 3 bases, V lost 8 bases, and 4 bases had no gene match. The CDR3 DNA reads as TGTGCCAGTGCAGCGGGAGGGCTCTACGAGCAGTACTTC. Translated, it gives CASAAGGLYEQYF.

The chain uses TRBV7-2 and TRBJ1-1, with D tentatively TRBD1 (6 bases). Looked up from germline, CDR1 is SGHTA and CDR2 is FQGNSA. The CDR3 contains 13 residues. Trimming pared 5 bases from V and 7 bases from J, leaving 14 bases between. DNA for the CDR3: TGTGCCAGCAGCATGATAAGGGGGGGTGAAGCTTTCTTT. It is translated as CASSMIRGGEAFF.

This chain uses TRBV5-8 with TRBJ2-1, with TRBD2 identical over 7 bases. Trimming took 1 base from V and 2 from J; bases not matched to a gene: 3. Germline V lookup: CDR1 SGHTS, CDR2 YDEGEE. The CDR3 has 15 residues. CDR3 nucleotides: TGTGCCAGCAGCTTGTCGGGACTAACCTACAATGAGCAGTTCTTC. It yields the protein CASSLSGLTYNEQFF.